Reported below is one TCR beta chain. This clone was counted only a few times. Its specific antigen is unknown. No qualities accompany the bases; no much larger clone lies one base away. The CDR3 spans 12 residues, from the cysteine through the phenylalanine. The read is trimmed to its CDR3 DNA, 36 bases read in frame from base 1. The V and J ends are trimmed by 5 bases and 5 bases, leaving 9 bases between them. Per the germline V gene, SGHAT is the CDR1 and FQNNGV is the CDR2. The record originates from a study of shared clonotypes between healthy human individuals (dated by TCRdb to 2019 to 2021). Regarding the research as a whole: The cohort included a few men and two women between 18 and 49 years of age. Libraries were prepared and TCR repertoires were sequenced by different laboratories using diverse techniques, in order to increase sequencing depth and limit assay-specific biases. Blood TCR repertoires of 5 or 6 healthy adults were deeply sequenced to estimate repertoire size and the extent of clonotype sharing between individuals. Each donor's leukapheresis produced roughly between about 0.9 and 9.5 billion PBMCs. For each donor, three plates each were used for CD4 naive and CD4 memory, two plates were used for CD8 naive, and one plate was used for CD8 memory.

The paper's findings and limits, for the study overall: Incomplete sequencing was indicated by rarefaction of sorted-subset datasets, despite the large sequencing depth. Sampling was limited to blood, and TCR repertoires in tissue likely differ from TCR repertoires in blood. Because the study included only a small number of donors, the genetic and exposure-history diversity represented was limited. Larger estimated clonotype richness was generally found for naive subsets than for memory subsets. Pairwise subsampling led to the expectation that sequencing depth would affect the degree of clonotype sharing among donors. Compared with non-shared clonotypes, the clonotypes found in all four sorted-subset donors had higher generation probabilities. Sharing across several donors was observed for around 5% of naive CD4, less than 4% of naive CD8, roughly 2.4% of memory CD4, and around 0.42% of memory CD8 clonotypes.

For the CD8 naive samples, CD45RO-negative cells were positively selected for CCR7, yielding a CD45RA+CCR7+ population from which TemRA cells were excluded. Donors were healthy HIV-negative adults with no recently reported acute infections or vaccinations. Every donor was a Caucasian adult residing in Nashville, Tennessee, USA. Blood was collected by leukapheresis, and PBMCs were isolated by Ficoll-Histopaque density gradient centrifugation and then cryopreserved in liquid nitrogen vapor phase. Analytical flow cytometry was used to check the purity and quantity of every magnetically sorted T cell population. Each sorted fraction had its genomic DNA isolated and then quantified by UV absorbance on a Nanodrop 2000c. TCR CDR3 regions were amplified from genomic DNA by multiplex PCR using the deep immunoSEQ assay. For each cell subset, the extracted genomic DNA was distributed evenly across all wells of several immunoSEQ 96-well plates, and each plate served as one replicate. For sorted subsets, approximately 200 ng of genomic DNA, equivalent to about 30,000 T cell genomes, went into each replicate PCR. The purified libraries were quantified using a Qubit 3.0 fluorometer, sized with a Bioanalyzer 2100, and then quantified again using the KAPA Library Quantification kit. A separate single-read 150-cycle Illumina NextSeq 550 flow cell was used to sequence each immunoSEQ 96-well plate. As for the authors' bioinformatics: The immunoSEQ output contained only junctional sequences without quality scores, so filtering could not match that applied to full-length reads. Sequences were annotated with PyIR, a Python wrapper for IgBLAST v1.9, using IMGT germline references to assign V/J genes and CDR3. Any read was removed if the V/J assignment was weak (E-value above 1e-6), the CDR3 was missing, or the read contained stop codons, out-of-frame junctions, or ambiguous translated residues. V3J clonotypes were defined by identical inferred V gene, J gene, and CDR3 amino acid sequence. The percentage overlap between two repertoires was calculated by dividing the number of shared unique clonotypes by the size of the smaller repertoire. RTK rarefaction, the Chao1 estimator, and Recon v2.1 estimates of unobserved clonotypes were used to assess repertoire richness. Generation probabilities for all TCRbeta clonotypes obtained by the gDNA method from several donors were computed using OLGA. TCRdb re-hosts the immuneACCESS table, in-frame sequences only. Its copies lack some clones; in the studies checked, an unresolved V gene accounts for under half of them, and the cause for the rest is not known. Clonal size and the V and J genes are those of that table, whereas D and trimming came from the DNA. The sample yields about 2.1 million clones; just under 95% were counted once. The biggest ten clones account for more than 1.5% of the sample.

The sequencing input was naive CD8+ T cells from PBMCs. According to the study, the label for this sample's cell subset or site signals: CD45RA+CCR7+. The clonotype originates from a young man in good health. Some clones in this sample may be carry-over from other donors' samples. The chain joins TRBV11-2 to TRBJ1-1, with the D gene not clear enough to name. The CDR3 reads CASSEFGTEAFF. Read as DNA, the sequence is TGTGCCAGCAGCGAGTTCGGGACTGAAGCTTTCTTT.